The rows below give T cell receptor beta chains drawn from one sample of a study of blood T cell repertoires in COVID-19. Sequenced by immunoSEQ multiplex PCR; TCRdb stores in-frame clones only, minus some. The sample yields around 340,000 clones, 65% to 90% seen once. Sequencing input: peripheral blood. These receptor sequences come from a woman aged 55 to 70 with COVID-19, enrolled during active disease. CDR3s include the opening cysteine and the closing phenylalanine or tryptophan. D genes are given only for firm matches. A clone size is listed for some rows: how often the clone was seen (once, few, many), or a class if it is expanded.

abundance: NA; d_gene: NA; j_gene: TRBJ2-5; v_gene: TRBV4-2; CDR3nt: TGTGCCAGCAGCCAAGGGGTAGGGAGGGGGATTAGAGAGACCCAGTACTTC; CDR3aa: CASSQGVGRGIRETQYF
abundance: few; d_gene: NA; j_gene: TRBJ1-5; v_gene: TRBV2; CDR3nt: TGTGCCAGCAGTGAACGCTCAGGGGATTTCGGCAATCAGCCCCAGCATTTT; CDR3aa: CASSERSGDFGNQPQHF
abundance: NA; d_gene: TRBD1; j_gene: TRBJ2-7; v_gene: TRBV27; CDR3nt: TGTGCCAGCAGCCCTACCTTCATGGGACAGCTCTTCTACGAGCAGTACTTC; CDR3aa: CASSPTFMGQLFYEQYF
abundance: NA; d_gene: NA; j_gene: TRBJ2-5; v_gene: TRBV11-2; CDR3nt: TGTGCCAGCAGCCCAGGCTCTACTAGCATCCTAGAGACCCAGTACTTC; CDR3aa: CASSPGSTSILETQYF
abundance: NA; d_gene: NA; j_gene: TRBJ1-1; v_gene: TRBV6-1; CDR3nt: TGTGCCAGCAGTGATAGGGACATGAACACTGAAGCTTTCTTT; CDR3aa: CASSDRDMNTEAFF
abundance: NA; d_gene: TRBD2; j_gene: TRBJ2-2; v_gene: TRBV18; CDR3nt: TGTGCCAGCTCACTAGCGGGGCAGGACACCGGGGAGCTGTTTTTT; CDR3aa: CASSLAGQDTGELFF
abundance: once; d_gene: TRBD2; j_gene: TRBJ2-7; v_gene: TRBV4-2; CDR3nt: TGTGCCAGCAGCCAAGGGGTAGCGGGCCACAGCTCCTACGAGCAGTACTTC; CDR3aa: CASSQGVAGHSSYEQYF
abundance: NA; d_gene: NA; j_gene: TRBJ2-7; v_gene: TRBV19; CDR3nt: TGTGCCAGTAGTAGAACAGGAACATCCTACGAGCAGTACTTC; CDR3aa: CASSRTGTSYEQYF
abundance: NA; d_gene: TRBD1; j_gene: TRBJ1-2; v_gene: TRBV14; CDR3nt: TGTGCCAGCAGCCAACCGGGACAGCACTATGGCTACACCTTC; CDR3aa: CASSQPGQHYGYTF
abundance: NA; d_gene: NA; j_gene: TRBJ1-2; v_gene: TRBV29-1; CDR3nt: TGCAGCGTTGAAGATCAGCGGGGCTTCTATGGCTACACCTTC; CDR3aa: CSVEDQRGFYGYTF
abundance: NA; d_gene: NA; j_gene: TRBJ1-6; v_gene: TRBV11-3; CDR3nt: TGTGCCAGCAGTCCTTATACAGGGAGCTCCTATAATTCACCCCTCCACTTT; CDR3aa: CASSPYTGSSYNSPLHF
abundance: few; d_gene: NA; j_gene: TRBJ1-1; v_gene: TRBV9; CDR3nt: TGTGCCAGCAGCGGCAGGGCATCGGTAGACACTGAAGCTTTCTTT; CDR3aa: CASSGRASVDTEAFF
abundance: NA; d_gene: TRBD2; j_gene: TRBJ2-1; v_gene: TRBV27; CDR3nt: TGTGCCAGCAGTTGGGGACTAGCGGGGGGTGAGCAGTTCTTC; CDR3aa: CASSWGLAGGEQFF
abundance: once; d_gene: TRBD1; j_gene: TRBJ1-2; v_gene: TRBV12-5; CDR3nt: TGTGCTAGTGGTTTGCTTTGGACAGGGCCAAGTACTGGCTACACCTTC; CDR3aa: CASGLLWTGPSTGYTF
abundance: once; d_gene: TRBD1; j_gene: TRBJ2-3; v_gene: TRBV11-3; CDR3nt: TGTGCCAGCAGCTTCCCCTCCTCAGACAGGGCGGCAGATACGCAGTATTTT; CDR3aa: CASSFPSSDRAADTQYF
abundance: NA; d_gene: TRBD1; j_gene: TRBJ2-5; v_gene: TRBV14; CDR3nt: TGTGCCAGCAGCCAAGTTGGGACCAGGGGGCGAGAGACCCAGTACTTC; CDR3aa: CASSQVGTRGRETQYF
abundance: once; d_gene: TRBD2; j_gene: TRBJ2-5; v_gene: TRBV10-1; CDR3nt: TGCGCCAGCAGTGAGTCTGGGACTAGCGTCGAGACCCAGTACTTC; CDR3aa: CASSESGTSVETQYF
abundance: NA; d_gene: NA; j_gene: TRBJ1-4; v_gene: TRBV3-1/TRBV3-2; CDR3nt: TGTGCCAGCAGCCTTTCGCCCGGGACTAATGAAAAACTGTTTTTT; CDR3aa: CASSLSPGTNEKLFF
abundance: NA; d_gene: TRBD1; j_gene: TRBJ2-7; v_gene: TRBV20-1; CDR3nt: TGCAGTGCTAGTGGCGGGACAGGGTATAACGAGCAGTACTTC; CDR3aa: CSASGGTGYNEQYF
abundance: NA; d_gene: NA; j_gene: TRBJ1-5; v_gene: TRBV6-4; CDR3nt: TGTGCCAGCACGGGTGGGTGGAAAATCACGAGCAATCAGCCCCAGCATTTT; CDR3aa: CASTGGWKITSNQPQHF
abundance: NA; d_gene: TRBD2; j_gene: TRBJ2-2; v_gene: TRBV4-2; CDR3nt: TGTGCCAGCAGCCAACTTCAGCGGGGGAACACCGGGGAGCTGTTTTTT; CDR3aa: CASSQLQRGNTGELFF
abundance: NA; d_gene: NA; j_gene: TRBJ1-1; v_gene: TRBV30; CDR3nt: TGTGCCTGGACCCCGACAGCGAACACTGAAGCTTTCTTT; CDR3aa: CAWTPTANTEAFF
abundance: NA; d_gene: NA; j_gene: TRBJ1-3; v_gene: TRBV27; CDR3nt: TGTGCCAGCAAGCAGGGTGCCGGAAACACCATATATTTT; CDR3aa: CASKQGAGNTIYF
abundance: NA; d_gene: NA; j_gene: TRBJ2-7; v_gene: TRBV7-9; CDR3nt: TGTGCCAGCAGCCAGACAGGACCCACCCGCGAGCAGTACTTC; CDR3aa: CASSQTGPTREQYF
abundance: NA; d_gene: TRBD2; j_gene: TRBJ2-1; v_gene: TRBV5-1; CDR3nt: TGCGCCAGCAGCTTGGATCCTAGCGGCTCCTACAATGAGCAGTTCTTC; CDR3aa: CASSLDPSGSYNEQFF
abundance: NA; d_gene: NA; j_gene: TRBJ1-4; v_gene: TRBV6-6; CDR3nt: TGTGCCAGCACTCCCCAGGGTAGCAACGAAAAACTGTTTTTT; CDR3aa: CASTPQGSNEKLFF
abundance: NA; d_gene: NA; j_gene: TRBJ2-7; v_gene: TRBV6-5; CDR3nt: TGTGCCAGCAGTTACCAGGACAGAAGCTCCTACGAGCAGTACTTC; CDR3aa: CASSYQDRSSYEQYF
abundance: NA; d_gene: NA; j_gene: TRBJ2-7; v_gene: TRBV27; CDR3nt: TGTGCCAGCAGGGCTATCCTAGTAAGCTACGAGCAGTACTTC; CDR3aa: CASRAILVSYEQYF
abundance: NA; d_gene: NA; j_gene: TRBJ2-1; v_gene: TRBV19; CDR3nt: TGTGCCAGTAGTAGGCCCGGCTGGGGGGATGAGCAGTTCTTC; CDR3aa: CASSRPGWGDEQFF
abundance: NA; d_gene: NA; j_gene: TRBJ2-3; v_gene: TRBV2; CDR3nt: TGTGCCAGCATGGCGAGGGATACGCAGTATTTT; CDR3aa: CASMARDTQYF
abundance: NA; d_gene: TRBD2; j_gene: TRBJ2-1; v_gene: TRBV6-5; CDR3nt: TGTGCCAGCAGTTCTCTAGCGGGGGGTAGGGATGAGCAGTTCTTC; CDR3aa: CASSSLAGGRDEQFF
abundance: NA; d_gene: NA; j_gene: TRBJ1-2; v_gene: TRBV12-3/TRBV12-4; CDR3nt: TGTGCCAGCAGTCAGAATAACTATGGCTACACCTTC; CDR3aa: CASSQNNYGYTF
abundance: once; d_gene: NA; j_gene: TRBJ1-1; v_gene: TRBV3-1/TRBV3-2; CDR3nt: TGTGCCAGCAGCAGCACAGTGAACACTGAAGCTTTCTTT; CDR3aa: CASSSTVNTEAFF
abundance: once; d_gene: NA; j_gene: TRBJ1-1; v_gene: TRBV7-8; CDR3nt: TGTGCCAGCAGCTTAGGGGTAGGAGGGTCGAACACTGAAGCTTTCTTT; CDR3aa: CASSLGVGGSNTEAFF
abundance: NA; d_gene: TRBD1; j_gene: TRBJ1-6; v_gene: TRBV7-2; CDR3nt: TGTGCCAGCAGCTTAGAGGGCGGGACAGGGGGAACGTTTTCACCCCTCCACTTT; CDR3aa: CASSLEGGTGGTFSPLHF
abundance: NA; d_gene: NA; j_gene: TRBJ2-3; v_gene: TRBV2; CDR3nt: TGTGCCAGCAGTAGGGACACTCCCACAGATACGCAGTATTTT; CDR3aa: CASSRDTPTDTQYF
abundance: NA; d_gene: TRBD1; j_gene: TRBJ2-7; v_gene: TRBV4-1; CDR3nt: TGCGCCAGCAGCCAACGGACAGGGAGGTCGGGCGAGCAGTACTTC; CDR3aa: CASSQRTGRSGEQYF
abundance: NA; d_gene: NA; j_gene: TRBJ2-3; v_gene: TRBV30; CDR3nt: TGTGCCTGGAGCCCCTACACAGATACGCAGTATTTT; CDR3aa: CAWSPYTDTQYF
abundance: NA; d_gene: NA; j_gene: TRBJ2-2; v_gene: TRBV3-1/TRBV3-2; CDR3nt: TGTGCCAGCAGCCGTCAGGGAAACACCGGGGAGCTGTTTTTT; CDR3aa: CASSRQGNTGELFF
abundance: NA; d_gene: TRBD1; j_gene: TRBJ2-3; v_gene: TRBV19; CDR3nt: TGTGCCAGTAGTATGGGACAGGGATCCACAGATACGCAGTATTTT; CDR3aa: CASSMGQGSTDTQYF
abundance: NA; d_gene: TRBD1; j_gene: TRBJ1-4; v_gene: TRBV5-6; CDR3nt: TGTGCCAGCAGCCGGCCCGTGGACAGGGTGAGGGGGAGGACAGAAAAACTGTTTTTT; CDR3aa: CASSRPVDRVRGRTEKLFF
abundance: NA; d_gene: NA; j_gene: TRBJ1-1; v_gene: TRBV28; CDR3nt: TGTGCCAGCAGCACTTTGACAGAGAACACTGAAGCTTTCTTT; CDR3aa: CASSTLTENTEAFF
abundance: NA; d_gene: TRBD1; j_gene: TRBJ2-7; v_gene: TRBV3-1/TRBV3-2; CDR3nt: TGTGCCAGCAGCCAAGGAACAGGGGGCTACGAGCAGTACTTC; CDR3aa: CASSQGTGGYEQYF
abundance: NA; d_gene: NA; j_gene: TRBJ1-2; v_gene: TRBV20-1; CDR3nt: TGCAGTGCTAGTCCCGGTTCTAACTATGGCTACACCTTC; CDR3aa: CSASPGSNYGYTF
abundance: NA; d_gene: TRBD1; j_gene: TRBJ2-7; v_gene: TRBV13; CDR3nt: TGTGCCAGCAGCTCGCCGGGACAGGGTGCCTCCTACGAGCAGTACTTC; CDR3aa: CASSSPGQGASYEQYF
abundance: once; d_gene: TRBD1; j_gene: TRBJ1-4; v_gene: TRBV28; CDR3nt: TGTGCCAGCAGTCAGCCGGGACAGGGGAATGAAAAACTGTTTTTT; CDR3aa: CASSQPGQGNEKLFF
abundance: once; d_gene: TRBD2; j_gene: TRBJ2-4; v_gene: TRBV11-3; CDR3nt: TGTGCCAGCAGCTCCGGGCTAGCGGGGGGAAACATTCAGTACTTC; CDR3aa: CASSSGLAGGNIQYF
abundance: once; d_gene: NA; j_gene: TRBJ2-3; v_gene: TRBV14; CDR3nt: TGTGCCAGCAGCCAAGAGGGGCTAGGGGTTGATACGCAGTATTTT; CDR3aa: CASSQEGLGVDTQYF
abundance: few; d_gene: NA; j_gene: TRBJ1-2; v_gene: TRBV11-2; CDR3nt: TGTGCCAGCAGCTTAGCCACGAGCTATGGCTACACCTTC; CDR3aa: CASSLATSYGYTF
abundance: NA; d_gene: TRBD2; j_gene: TRBJ2-1; v_gene: TRBV7-3; CDR3nt: TGTGCCAGCAGCCCACTAGCGGGGGAGTACAATGAGCAGTTCTTC; CDR3aa: CASSPLAGEYNEQFF
abundance: NA; d_gene: NA; j_gene: TRBJ1-1; v_gene: TRBV5-1; CDR3nt: TGCGCCAGCAGCTGGACAGACCCGAACACTGAAGCTTTCTTT; CDR3aa: CASSWTDPNTEAFF
abundance: once; d_gene: TRBD1; j_gene: TRBJ2-3; v_gene: TRBV24-1; CDR3nt: TGTGCCACCAGCGCGGGACAGGGGAGCACAGATACGCAGTATTTT; CDR3aa: CATSAGQGSTDTQYF